These 8 T cell receptor beta chains were all obtained from the same sample, sequenced in a study of blood T cell repertoires in COVID-19. Data came from immunoSEQ multiplex PCR; TCRdb stores just in-frame clones and leaves some out. The data contain roughly 200,000 clones, 70% to 90% of them singletons. Input material: peripheral blood. These receptors were collected from a human donor with active or convalescent COVID-19. The donor label of this sample is uncertain.

This sequence joins TRBV19 and TRBJ1-2; D is perhaps TRBD1 (5 bases). CDR3 length equals 15 residues. V lost 7 bases and J lost 5, with 20 bases in between. Germline values: CDR1 LNHDA, CDR2 SQIVND (reference sequence). The CDR3 DNA reads TGTGCCAGTACGGGGGAGGCGCACCAAGGGTATGGCTACACCTTC. Translated: CASTGEAHQGYGYTF. Full variable domain (remainder filled in from reference TRBV19 and TRBJ1-2): DGGITQSPKYLFRKEGQNVTLSCEQNLNHDAMYWYRQDPGQGLRLIYYSQIVNDFQKGDIAEGYSVSREKKESFPLTVTSAQKNPTAFYLCASTGEAHQGYGYTFGSGTRLTVV.

The chain combines TRBV18 with TRBJ1-3; D call uncertain. V was clipped by 6 bases and J by 7 bases, with 10 bases between them. The CDR3 is 12 amino acids. The germline gives CDR1 KGHSH, CDR2 LQKENI. CDR3 sequence (DNA): TGTGCCAGCTCGCTAAACTTCAACACCATATATTTT. It yields the protein CASSLNFNTIYF.

J is TRBJ1-2 and V is TRBV12-3 or TRBV12-4; no reliable D call. The CDR3 sequence is 11 residues long. V lost 1 base, J lost 10 bases, and 7 bases lay in between. The CDR3 here is CASSLGADYTF. DNA for the CDR3: TGTGCCAGCAGTTTAGGGGCTGACTACACCTTC.

The CDR3 region is CASRSQNTGELFF. The CDR3 coding sequence is TGTGCCAGCAGATCACAGAACACCGGGGAGCTGTTTTTT. The chain carries TRBV7-3 and TRBJ2-2; D not certain. V lost 6 bases to trimming and J lost 1 base, with 6 bases between them. CDR1 and CDR2 (germline): SGHTA, FQGTGA. The CDR3 length is 13 residues.

The chain is built from TRBV7-9 and TRBJ1-2; 7 nucleotides agree with TRBD1. From germline, CDR1 is SEHNR and CDR2 FQNEAQ (reference sequence). Trimming removed 4 bases from V and 4 bases from J; junction bases left unmatched: 9. The CDR3 runs 15 residues. The CDR3 protein is CASSSTRQGGYGYTF. CDR3 bases: TGTGCCAGCAGCTCAACCAGACAGGGTGGCTATGGCTACACCTTC.

This sequence joins TRBV14 and TRBJ2-5; D is undetermined. The CDR3 loop spans 13 amino acids. V lost 0 bases and J lost 5, with 7 bases in between. Germline values: CDR1 SGHDN, CDR2 FVKESK. The CDR3 coding sequence is TGTGCCAGCAGCCAAGACGTACGGGAGACCCAGTACTTC. Translated: CASSQDVRETQYF.

The chain uses TRBV11-2 and TRBJ2-1; D is perhaps TRBD2 (5 bases). Germline V gene data show CDR1 as SGHAT and CDR2 as FQNNGV. The CDR3 loop spans 15 amino acids. Trimming pared 1 base from V and 2 bases from J, leaving 9 bases between. The CDR3 DNA is TGTGCCAGCAGCTTAGCGCGCGGGCCCTACAATGAGCAGTTCTTC. Its translation is CASSLARGPYNEQFF.

This clone came up a few times. The chain couples TRBV4-3 to TRBJ2-7, with a weak D call TRBD2 (6 bases). CDR3 length: 16 residues. Per the germline V gene, CDR1 is LGHNA and CDR2 is YSLEER. The V end was cut by 0 bases, the J end by 4 bases, with 16 bases between. DNA of the CDR3: TGCGCCAGCAGCCAAGATCCATCGGCGGGGTGGTACGAGCAGTACTTC. Encoded protein: CASSQDPSAGWYEQYF.